The 21 T cell receptor beta chains reported below all come from one sample, sequenced in a study of Ad26.COV2.S vaccination and SARS-CoV-2 variants. This sample's treatment: some 19 received Ad26.COV2.S at low or high dose, single or two shots; several received placebo; per-sample allocation not given. All samples were drawn on day 63, counting from the first vaccine or placebo injection. Here immunoSEQ multiplex PCR was the method, and the copy in TCRdb shows in-frame clones only, minus some. The sample gives 350,000 to 450,000 clones, more than 75% of which show up once; roughly 3.5% is in the top ten. The source material was peripheral blood, sampled in a trial of Ad26.COV2.S vaccine versus placebo. These receptors originate from a person between 18 and 65 years old who received the Ad26.COV2.S COVID-19 vaccine or a placebo.

A note on this clone: A junction end diverges from the germline sequence, so it may reflect a read error. The chain uses TRBV6-2 or TRBV6-3 and TRBJ1-1; a weak D match, TRBD1 (6 bases). The CDR3 spans 14 residues. Germline-derived CDR1 and CDR2 are MNHEY and SVGEGT. The CDR3 protein is CASSTVQGGRRSIF. Here the CDR3 DNA reads TGTGCCAGCAGTACAGTACAGGGTGGAAGAAGGAGTATCTTT.

The chain joins TRBV3-1 (or the pseudogene TRBV3-2) to TRBJ2-5; no reliable D call. The CDR3 length is 12 residues. Trimming removed 3 bases from V and 1 base from J, with 3 bases in between. Germline V gene sequence: CDR1 LGHDT, CDR2 YNNKEL (reference sequence). CDR3 sequence reads: CASSQTQETQYF. The CDR3 nucleotides are TGTGCCAGCAGCCAGACCCAAGAGACCCAGTACTTC.

The chain recombines TRBV4-1 with TRBJ1-2, with unresolved D. V lost 0 bases, J lost 0 bases, and 11 bases lay in between. Germline lookup yields CDR1 MGHRA and CDR2 YSYEKL. CDR3 length: 16 residues. CDR3 sequence reads: CASSQDRGRSNYGYTF. DNA of the CDR3: TGCGCCAGCAGCCAAGATCGGGGTCGATCTAACTATGGCTACACCTTC.

The genes are TRBV6-2 or TRBV6-3 and TRBJ2-5; D not certain. V was pared by 4 bases and J by 5 bases, with 14 bases between. The CDR3 runs to 14 residues. Germline V lookup: CDR1 MNHEY, CDR2 SVGEGT. In DNA form, the CDR3 reads TGTGCCAGCAGTTGGGTGGACGCCGGGGAGACCCAGTACTTC. Protein sequence: CASSWVDAGETQYF.

This clone occurred once. The chain employs TRBV5-1 and TRBJ2-1; 13 bases align to TRBD2. Germline V gene sequence: CDR1 SGHRS, CDR2 YFSETQ. The CDR3 has 17 residues. The V and J ends lost 1 base and 6 bases, in that order; junction bases with no gene match: 7. The CDR3 sequence: CASSLPSLAGGSNEQFF. In nucleotides, the CDR3 is TGCGCCAGCAGCTTGCCATCACTAGCGGGGGGGTCCAATGAGCAGTTCTTC.

The rearrangement joins TRBV11-2 to TRBJ2-5; TRBD1 agrees at 9 bases. CDR1 and CDR2 (germline): SGHAT, FQNNGV. The V and J ends lost 4 bases and 10 bases, in that order; junction bases with no gene match: 7. The CDR3 spans 13 residues. Here the CDR3 reads CASSSPGQGIQYF. In nucleotides, the CDR3 is TGTGCCAGCAGCTCTCCGGGACAGGGTATCCAGTACTTC.

This chain connects TRBV28 to TRBJ2-1; D possibly corresponds to TRBD2 (6 bases). The V gene lost 5 bases and the J gene lost 11 bases, with 10 bases spanning the gap. CDR3 length: 11 residues. Germline CDR1 reads MDHEN; CDR2 reads SYDVKM. CDR3 protein: CASSEGRKQFF. The CDR3 DNA is TGTGCCAGCAGTGAAGGGAGGAAGCAGTTCTTC.

The J gene is TRBJ2-1, the V gene TRBV7-9, with D tentatively TRBD2 (6 bases). The germline CDR1 and CDR2 sequences are SEHNR and FQNEAQ (reference sequence). This CDR3 contains 14 residues. The V end lost 7 bases, the J end lost 8 bases, and 18 bases lay between the germline ends. CDR3 sequence: CASTELGRSDEQFF. DNA for the CDR3: TGTGCCAGCACCGAACTAGGGAGGTCGGATGAGCAGTTCTTC.

The genes are TRBV19 and TRBJ2-1; 15 bases are a match to TRBD2. V was pared by 10 bases and J by 11 bases, with 6 bases of the junction left unmatched. From germline, CDR1 is LNHDA and CDR2 SQIVND (reference sequence). This CDR3 spans 13 amino acids. The chain's CDR3 is CAIGLAGGSQQFF. The CDR3 DNA reads TGTGCCATTGGACTAGCGGGGGGGAGCCAGCAGTTCTTC.

This clone was counted a few times. The DNA for the CDR3 is TGTGCCAGCAGCTTAGGAAGGGTCTCCACTGAAGCTTTCTTT. This gives the protein CASSLGRVSTEAFF. The chain has TRBV7-6 and TRBJ1-1; D is undetermined. CDR1 is SGHVS, CDR2 FNYEAQ, per germline. The CDR3 sequence is 14 residues long. V lost 1 base and J 4 bases, leaving 10 bases between the germline ends.

The CDR3 nucleotides are TGTGCCAGCAGCTTAGTACAGGTTTATGGCTACACCTTC. The encoded protein is CASSLVQVYGYTF. The gene calls are TRBV7-2 and TRBJ1-2, with D perhaps matching TRBD1 (5 bases). This CDR3 is 13 amino acids long. Germline V lookup: CDR1 SGHTA, CDR2 FQGNSA. V lost 1 base, J lost 5 bases, and 8 bases lay in between.

The gene calls are TRBV15 and TRBJ2-7, with TRBD2 matching over 7 bases. The V gene end was trimmed by 4 bases and the J gene end by 5 bases; junction bases not matched to a gene: 11. This CDR3 is 15 amino acids long. CDR1 is LNHNV and CDR2 is YYDKDF in the germline V gene (reference sequence). The CDR3 region is CATSTTRETVNEQYF. In nucleotides, the CDR3 is TGTGCCACCAGCACTACGCGGGAGACGGTGAACGAGCAGTACTTC.

This clone was observed once. The chain recombines TRBV27 with TRBJ2-3; the match to TRBD1 covers 8 bases. The CDR3 covers 14 residues. Losses at the gene ends were 3 bases for V and 4 bases for J; bases not matched to a gene: 3. Per germline, CDR1 MNHEY and CDR2 SMNVEV (reference sequence). CDR3 sequence: CASSLTGVADTQYF. The CDR3 DNA follows: TGTGCCAGCAGTTTGACAGGGGTAGCAGATACGCAGTATTTT.

This rearrangement joins TRBV27 to TRBJ1-6; D ambiguous. The V gene lost 8 bases and the J gene lost 6 bases, with 20 bases spanning the gap. The germline V gene has CDR1 MNHEY and CDR2 SMNVEV (reference sequence). This CDR3 is 16 amino acids long. CDR3 sequence reads: CASGTSRLGVNSPLHF. DNA for the CDR3: TGTGCCAGCGGAACCTCCAGGCTGGGCGTTAATTCACCCCTCCACTTT.

This clone showed up just once. This chain uses TRBV2 with TRBJ1-5; 9 nucleotides line up with TRBD1. The CDR3 spans 16 residues. From germline, CDR1 is SNHLY and CDR2 FYNNEI. With 6 bases clipped from V and 1 base from J, the junction kept 7 bases outside the gene matches. The CDR3 nucleotides read TGTGCCAGCAGAGCATGGGGACAGGGAAGCAATCAGCCCCAGCATTTT. This encodes CASRAWGQGSNQPQHF.

The V and J genes are TRBV9 and TRBJ2-7; D unclear. The CDR3 length is 14 residues. The V end lost 0 bases, the J end lost 4 bases, and 11 bases lay between the germline ends. Germline CDR1 and CDR2: SGDLS and YYNGEE. The CDR3 is CASSVGDSLYEQYF. In DNA, the CDR3 is TGTGCCAGCAGCGTAGGGGATTCCCTTTACGAGCAGTACTTC.

This rearrangement joins TRBV15 to TRBJ1-2, with a weak D call TRBD1 (5 bases). Looked up from germline, CDR1 is LNHNV and CDR2 is YYDKDF (reference sequence). This CDR3 is 15 amino acids long. Between the trimmed V and J ends, which lost 0 bases and 6 bases, there was a span of 14 bases. This chain's CDR3 is CATSRDPGKGDGYTF. The CDR3 DNA reads as TGTGCCACCAGCAGAGATCCGGGTAAAGGGGATGGCTACACCTTC.

V is TRBV14 and J is TRBJ2-3; 8 nucleotides agree with TRBD2. The germline V gene encodes CDR1 SGHDN and CDR2 FVKESK. The CDR3 sequence is 16 residues long. The V gene end was trimmed by 0 bases and the J gene end by 0 bases; junction bases not matched to a gene: 2. CDR3 in DNA: TGTGCCAGCAGCCAAGATGTAGCGGGGAGCACAGATACGCAGTATTTT. It yields the protein CASSQDVAGSTDTQYF. The full variable domain, in which reference TRBV14 and TRBJ2-3 provide the parts outside the CDR3, is EAGVTQFPSHSVIEKGQTVTLRCDPISGHDNLYWYRRVMGKEIKFLLHFVKESKQDESGMPNNRFLAERTGGTYSTLKVQPAELEDSGVYFCASSQDVAGSTDTQYFGPGTRLTVL.

The chain employs TRBV7-2 and TRBJ2-7, with D maybe TRBD2 (5 bases). Germline CDR1 and CDR2: SGHTA and FQGNSA. The CDR3 loop spans 15 amino acids. The V gene lost 5 bases and the J gene lost 0 bases, with 14 bases spanning the gap. CDR3 nucleotides: TGTGCCAGCAGCCAAGGACTGGCGAGCTCCTACGAGCAGTACTTC. Protein product: CASSQGLASSYEQYF.

The rearrangement joins TRBV19 to TRBJ1-5, with TRBD1 as a possible D gene (6 bases). Looked up from germline, CDR1 is LNHDA and CDR2 is SQIVND (reference sequence). The V end was cut by 6 bases, the J end by 0 bases, with 12 bases between. The CDR3 loop spans 15 amino acids. The CDR3 sequence is CASRIQGNSNQPQHF. DNA for the CDR3: TGTGCCAGTAGAATACAGGGAAATAGCAATCAGCCCCAGCATTTT.

A word on this clone: The same CDR3 is also encoded by other DNA sequences in this sample. This chain connects TRBV5-1 to TRBJ2-3, with D hard to call. The germline V gene has CDR1 SGHRS and CDR2 YFSETQ. CDR3 size: 11 residues. Trimming stripped 3 bases from V and 3 bases from J, with 2 bases between. CDR3 residues: CASSSTDTQYF. In DNA form, the CDR3 reads TGCGCCAGCAGCTCGACAGATACGCAGTATTTT.